These T cell receptor beta chains were read from a single sample in a study of blood T cell repertoires in COVID-19. Profiling relied on immunoSEQ multiplex PCR, and the TCRdb table lists in-frame clones only, not all of them. The sample shows 450,000 or so clones, 80% to 90% of them seen only once. Material for sequencing was peripheral blood. All receptors come from a young man with COVID-19, enrolled during active disease. Both conserved end residues are part of each CDR3. The order of the fields is D gene, V gene, J gene, clone size, CDR3 DNA, CDR3 protein. A D gene is named only where the DNA matches it firmly. Clone size is not always given. Where it is, it says once, few, many or a class for expanded clones.

-	TRBV23-1	TRBJ1-6	few	TGCGCCAGCAGATGGTCCGGGGGGGTAATGAGTTCACCCCTCCACTTT	CASRWSGGVMSSPLHF
TRBD1	TRBV14	TRBJ1-2	-	TGTGCCAGCAGCCAAGATTCGTGGGGGTTGGGACAGGGGGCGCCCAACTATGGCTACACCTTC	CASSQDSWGLGQGAPNYGYTF
-	TRBV5-8	TRBJ1-1	once	TGTGCCAGCAGCCCGGAGGCTAGGGTTCGAGCTTTCTTT	CASSPEARVRAFF
-	TRBV6-5	TRBJ1-2	-	TGTGCCAGCAACGGGATTAGCTGGGGCTACACCTTC	CASNGISWGYTF
TRBD1	TRBV23-1	TRBJ1-1	-	TGCGCCAGCAGTCTTACGACAGGGGCGAGCACTGAAGCTTTCTTT	CASSLTTGASTEAFF
TRBD1	TRBV20-1	TRBJ1-3	-	TGCAGTGCTAGTAGGGGGCTTGGCGGAAACACCATATATTTT	CSASRGLGGNTIYF
-	TRBV19	TRBJ2-2	-	TGTGCCAGTAAGTTGGCGTCCGGAGGAACCGGGGAGCTGTTTTTT	CASKLASGGTGELFF
-	TRBV2	TRBJ2-7	-	TGTGCCACTATCCCTGGAAGGGGCTACGAGCAGTACTTC	CATIPGRGYEQYF
TRBD2	TRBV5-1	TRBJ2-7	once	TGCGCCAGCAGCTCCGGGACTAGCCCAGATTTATCCTACGAGCAGTACTTC	CASSSGTSPDLSYEQYF
-	TRBV2	TRBJ2-3	-	TGTGCCAGCAGCCCGTTGAGTACGCAGTATTTT	CASSPLSTQYF
-	TRBV7-9	TRBJ2-7	few	TGTGCCAGCAGCTTGAGGGGGAGTTACGAGCAGTACTTC	CASSLRGSYEQYF
-	TRBV13	TRBJ2-1	-	TGTGCCAGCAGCCCCGCCCCCACAGGGAAGGACTACAATGAGCAGTTCTTC	CASSPAPTGKDYNEQFF
TRBD1	TRBV5-1	TRBJ2-5	-	TGCGCCAGCAGCTCCGGACAGGGACGCGAGACCCAGTACTTC	CASSSGQGRETQYF
TRBD1	TRBV15	TRBJ2-4	-	TGTGCCACCGCGTCCCGGGACAGGGGAAATTTGGCCAAAAACATTCAGTACTTC	CATASRDRGNLAKNIQYF
-	TRBV13	TRBJ2-7	-	TGTGCCAGCAGCTCCCCGGGATTAACCTACGAGCAGTACTTC	CASSSPGLTYEQYF
TRBD2	TRBV6-1	TRBJ2-7	-	TGTGCCAGCAGTGAACCTAGCGGGGTCATTACGGACGAGCAGTACTTC	CASSEPSGVITDEQYF
-	TRBV5-1	TRBJ2-5	-	TGCGCCAGCAGCGACTTAAGGCAGCCAGAAGAGACCCAGTACTTC	CASSDLRQPEETQYF
-	TRBV7-9	TRBJ2-5	-	TGTGCCAGCAGCTCACAGGGAGTTGGAGAGACCCAGTACTTC	CASSSQGVGETQYF
TRBD2	TRBV7-8	TRBJ2-7	-	TGTGCCAGCAGGAAGGGGACTAGCGGGAGCTACGAGCAGTACTTC	CASRKGTSGSYEQYF
-	TRBV2	TRBJ1-1	-	TGTGCCAGCAGCGCGGACACTGAAGCTTTCTTT	CASSADTEAFF
-	TRBV5-1	TRBJ1-2	-	TGCGCCAGCAGCTTGGCCGGTGACACTAACTATGGCTACACCTTC	CASSLAGDTNYGYTF
TRBD1	TRBV7-8	TRBJ1-1	-	TGTGCCAGCAGCCAACGCCGAGACAGGGGGCCGGGGTTGAACACTGAAGCTTTCTTT	CASSQRRDRGPGLNTEAFF
-	TRBV30	TRBJ1-2	-	TGTGCCCACGCCCCAGGTCAGGGCTATGGCTACACCTTC	CAHAPGQGYGYTF
TRBD2	TRBV6-5	TRBJ2-1	-	TGTGCCAGCAGTTACCCCACTAGCGGGGGGATCAATGAGCAGTTCTTC	CASSYPTSGGINEQFF
TRBD2	TRBV6-5	TRBJ2-7	-	TGTGCCAGCAGTTACGGGGCTAGCGGGACCTACGAGCAGTACTTC	CASSYGASGTYEQYF
-	TRBV2	TRBJ2-7	-	TGTGCCAGCAGTCCCCGGGACATTTACGAGCAGTACTTC	CASSPRDIYEQYF
TRBD2	TRBV5-1	TRBJ2-7	-	TGCGCCAGCAGGCTAGCGGGAGGGGACGAGCAGTACTTC	CASRLAGGDEQYF
TRBD2	TRBV6-5	TRBJ2-7	-	TGTGCCAGCAGGTCTAGCGGGGCCTACGAGCAGTACTTC	CASRSSGAYEQYF
TRBD2	TRBV7-9	TRBJ2-1	-	TGTGCCAGCAGCCCCCCGGGCGGGAGGTTGAATGAGCAGTTCTTC	CASSPPGGRLNEQFF
-	TRBV10-2	TRBJ1-1	once	TGCGCCAGCAGCGCCACCGGGTTCTACACTGAAGCTTTCTTT	CASSATGFYTEAFF
TRBD2	TRBV10-1	TRBJ2-1	-	TGCGCCAGCAGTGACGGGACTAGGGGTCGCAATGAGCAGTTCTTC	CASSDGTRGRNEQFF
-	TRBV18	TRBJ1-3	-	TGTGCCAGCTCACCACCGGGGAGGGATGGCAACACCATATATTTT	CASSPPGRDGNTIYF
-	TRBV5-4	TRBJ2-7	-	TGTGCCAGCAGCCCCGGCAGGGCTCAATACGAGCAGTACTTC	CASSPGRAQYEQYF
TRBD2	TRBV5-5	TRBJ2-5	-	TGTGCCAGCAGCATGGGACTAGCGGGAGGGGAGACCCAGTACTTC	CASSMGLAGGETQYF
-	TRBV6-5	TRBJ2-5	-	TGTGCCAGCACTCAGGACAGTATCCAAGAGACCCAGTACTTC	CASTQDSIQETQYF
TRBD1	TRBV7-8	TRBJ1-2	-	TGTGCCAGCAGCCTTTACGAGGGGGCAGGGTGGTATGGCTACACCTTC	CASSLYEGAGWYGYTF
-	TRBV3-1/TRBV3-2	TRBJ2-5	-	TGTGCCAGCAGACGTGCGGCGGGGACCCAGTACTTC	CASRRAAGTQYF
TRBD2	TRBV7-8	TRBJ2-5	-	TGTGCCAGCAGCCTTTCGGCACTAGCGGGAGAAGAGACCCAGTACTTC	CASSLSALAGEETQYF
TRBD2	TRBV10-3	TRBJ2-2	-	TGTGCCATCAGTGACTCACTAGCGGGAGTCGGGGAGCTGTTTTTT	CAISDSLAGVGELFF
-	TRBV2	TRBJ1-4	-	TGTGCCAGCGAGGCAACTAATGAAAAACTGTTTTTT	CASEATNEKLFF
TRBD2	TRBV6-1	TRBJ2-2	few	TGTGCCAGCAGTGACCCGACCCAGCGGGAGGGTTACACCGGGGAGCTGTTTTTT	CASSDPTQREGYTGELFF
-	TRBV5-6	TRBJ2-3	-	TGTGCCAGCAGCTTGTTGGGGGCCAGCACAGATACGCAGTATTTT	CASSLLGASTDTQYF
-	TRBV5-8	TRBJ1-3	-	TGTGCCAGCAGCTTGGACGGGACTCTAACTCGGGGCTCTGGAAACACCATATATTTT	CASSLDGTLTRGSGNTIYF
TRBD1	TRBV15	TRBJ2-7	-	TGTGCCACCAGCCTCCGACAGGGCTACGAGCAGTACTTC	CATSLRQGYEQYF
-	TRBV5-5	TRBJ1-3	-	TGTGCCAGCAGCTTCCGCGAGGAGGCGAGAAGAAACACCATATATTTT	CASSFREEARRNTIYF
-	TRBV9	TRBJ2-1	-	TGTGCCAGCAGCGTAGTAGCCTCGGGATCTGAGCAGTTCTTC	CASSVVASGSEQFF
TRBD1	TRBV7-9	TRBJ2-3	-	TGTGCCAGCAGCTTAGTCTTCGTAAGGGACAGGGGGTCTGGAGATACGCAGTATTTT	CASSLVFVRDRGSGDTQYF
-	TRBV6-5	TRBJ1-6	-	TGTGCCAGCAGTTACTCGAGGGCTCCCTCACCCCTCCACTTT	CASSYSRAPSPLHF
-	TRBV11-2	TRBJ1-5	once	TGTGCCAGCAGCTCGACCAGCCAGGCCCAGCATTTT	CASSSTSQAQHF
TRBD1	TRBV5-1	TRBJ1-2	-	TGCGCCAGCAGCATTGCGGACAGGGGTACTGGCTACACCTTC	CASSIADRGTGYTF